These 21 T cell receptor beta chains came from one sample sequenced in a study of blood T cell repertoires in COVID-19. Here immunoSEQ multiplex PCR was the method, and the copy in TCRdb shows in-frame clones only, minus some. The repertoire holds about 430,000 clones, with roughly 89% as singletons. Sequencing input: peripheral blood. The receptor set was obtained from a man aged 18-30 years with COVID-19, enrolled during active disease.

The chain employs TRBV9 and TRBJ2-5; 10 bases map to TRBD2. With V trimmed by 3 bases and J by 2 bases, 4 bases remained unmatched. CDR1 is SGDLS, CDR2 YYNGEE, per germline. This CDR3 contains 15 residues. The CDR3, as DNA: TGTGCCAGCAGCGCGTCGACTAGCGGGCAAGAGACCCAGTACTTC. This gives the protein CASSASTSGQETQYF.

The chain carries TRBV19 and TRBJ1-5; the match to TRBD1 covers 8 bases. Germline lookup yields CDR1 LNHDA and CDR2 SQIVND (reference sequence). V gave up 9 bases and J gave up 0 bases; unmatched junction bases: 10. The CDR3 loop spans 16 amino acids. CDR3 sequence: CASSQGAIYSNQPQHF. The CDR3, as DNA: TGTGCCAGCAGCCAGGGGGCCATCTATAGCAATCAGCCCCAGCATTTT.

The chain combines TRBV27 with TRBJ1-2; 7 positions match TRBD1. CDR1 and CDR2 from the germline V gene are MNHEY and SMNVEV (reference sequence). Trimming cost V 3 bases and J 3 bases; bases outside gene matches: 10. The CDR3 consists of 16 residues. The CDR3 protein is CASSLAGDSAYYGYTF. CDR3 DNA: TGTGCCAGCAGTTTGGCCGGGGACAGCGCCTACTATGGCTACACCTTC.

This chain joins TRBV27 and TRBJ2-1, with TRBD1 matching 10 bases. CDR1 and CDR2 from the germline V gene are MNHEY and SMNVEV (reference sequence). V dropped 2 bases and J dropped 7; count of bases not matched to a gene: 8. This CDR3 is built from 16 residues. DNA of the CDR3: TGTGCCAGCAGTTTACCCGGGACAGGGGTGGGGAATGAGCAGTTCTTC. Translation gives CASSLPGTGVGNEQFF.

CDR3 region: CASSFVAGDVNEQYF. The CDR3 nucleotides are TGCGCCAGCAGCTTTGTAGCGGGAGATGTAAACGAGCAGTACTTC. The chain has TRBV5-1 and TRBJ2-7, with TRBD2 matching over 9 bases. Germline V gives CDR1 SGHRS, CDR2 YFSETQ. V shed 2 bases and J 5 bases; nucleotides not matched to a gene: 8. The length of the CDR3 is 15 residues. The variable domain in full, with the rest retrieved from reference TRBV5-1 and TRBJ2-7, is KAGVTQTPRYLIKTRGQQVTLSCSPISGHRSVSWYQQTPGQGLQFLFEYFSETQRNKGNFPGRFSGRQFSNSRSEMNVSTLELGDSALYLCASSFVAGDVNEQYFGPGTRLTVT.

The DNA of the CDR3 is TGTGCCAGCAGCTCGAACCACGGTATGAACACCGGGGAGCTGTTTTTT. This translates into CASSSNHGMNTGELFF. This rearrangement joins TRBV5-5 to TRBJ2-2, with D uncertain. The CDR3 length is 16 residues. The V end was cut by 3 bases, the J end by 1 base, with 13 bases between. CDR1 SGHKS and CDR2 YYEKEE come from the germline V gene (reference sequence).

The V call is TRBV2, the J call TRBJ2-5; D unresolved. The CDR3 length is 14 residues. Trimming removed 3 bases at V and 1 base at J, with 9 bases between. Germline loops: CDR1 SNHLY, CDR2 FYNNEI. The chain's CDR3 is CASSEKLIQETQYF. The CDR3, as DNA: TGTGCCAGCAGTGAGAAACTGATCCAAGAGACCCAGTACTTC.

This rearrangement joins TRBV7-9 to TRBJ1-2; perhaps TRBD1 as D (6 bases). The CDR3 has 14 residues. V was trimmed by 5 bases and J by 3 bases, leaving 13 bases between them. Germline loops: CDR1 SEHNR, CDR2 FQNEAQ (reference sequence). As DNA, the CDR3 is TGTGCCAGCAGCGAAGGGCAGGGGCACTATGGCTACACCTTC. Its protein product is CASSEGQGHYGYTF.

The genes are TRBV5-1 and TRBJ2-5; unclear D gene. The CDR3 sequence is 13 residues long. Trimming shortened V by 0 bases and J by 2 bases, and 5 bases separated the two germline ends. Germline V gene lookup returns CDR1 SGHRS and CDR2 YFSETQ. CDR3 residues: CASSLVHQETQYF. CDR3 DNA sequence: TGCGCCAGCAGCTTGGTCCATCAAGAGACCCAGTACTTC.

This chain joins TRBV19 and TRBJ2-1; D is ambiguous. Germline loops: CDR1 LNHDA, CDR2 SQIVND (reference sequence). CDR3 length: 13 amino acids. Trimming pared 1 base from V and 5 bases from J, leaving 6 bases between. Here the CDR3 reads CASSIVSNNEQFF. For the CDR3, the DNA is TGTGCCAGTAGTATAGTGAGTAACAATGAGCAGTTCTTC.

This clone was seen a few times. The J gene is TRBJ2-6, the V gene TRBV7-2; 9 bases fit TRBD2. Germline CDR1 and CDR2: SGHTA and FQGNSA. The CDR3 consists of 16 residues. Trimming took 3 bases from V and 0 from J; bases not matched to a gene: 0. The CDR3 reads CASSLTSGSGANVLTF. In DNA, the CDR3 is TGTGCCAGCAGCTTGACTAGCGGCTCTGGGGCCAACGTCCTGACTTTC.

V is TRBV14 and J is TRBJ2-7; perhaps TRBD2 as D (6 bases). The CDR3 has 14 residues. With 0 bases removed from V and 4 bases from J, the gap between germline ends came to 10 bases. Looked up from germline, CDR1 is SGHDN and CDR2 is FVKESK. CDR3 DNA sequence: TGTGCCAGCAGCCAAGATCCGGGGGTGTACGAGCAGTACTTC. This translates into CASSQDPGVYEQYF. Full variable domain (rest looked up from reference TRBV14 and TRBJ2-7): EAGVTQFPSHSVIEKGQTVTLRCDPISGHDNLYWYRRVMGKEIKFLLHFVKESKQDESGMPNNRFLAERTGGTYSTLKVQPAELEDSGVYFCASSQDPGVYEQYFGPGTRLTVT.

This clone was found once. The J gene is TRBJ2-2, the V gene TRBV3-1 (or the pseudogene TRBV3-2); D is undetermined. The V gene's germline CDR1 is LGHDT and CDR2 YNNKEL (reference sequence). The CDR3 is 13 amino acids. V shed 1 base and J shed 6 bases, with 6 bases lying between them. CDR3 residues: CASSQVRSGELFF. The CDR3, as DNA: TGTGCCAGCAGCCAAGTGAGGTCCGGGGAGCTGTTTTTT.

This clone was counted once. Other nucleotide sequences from this sample produce the same CDR3. CDR3 in DNA: TGCGCCAGCAGCCAAGCCGGAGATACGCAGTATTTT. It yields the protein CASSQAGDTQYF. V and J are TRBV4-1 and TRBJ2-3; D gene uncertain. The CDR3 totals 12 residues. CDR1 is MGHRA and CDR2 is YSYEKL in the germline V gene. V dropped 1 base and J dropped 5 bases, with 4 bases sitting between them.

J is TRBJ2-1 and V is TRBV7-8, with a tentative D call TRBD2 (6 bases). This CDR3 is built from 16 residues. The germline gives CDR1 SGHVS, CDR2 FQNEAQ. Trimming took off 0 bases at V and 4 bases at J, with 13 bases between the two ends. CDR3: CASSLAGLASYNEQFF. CDR3 nucleotide sequence: TGTGCCAGCAGCTTAGCAGGGCTAGCGAGTTACAATGAGCAGTTCTTC.

The chain recombines TRBV6-5 with TRBJ1-1; D uncertain. Trimming removed 6 bases at V and 1 base at J, with 6 bases between. Germline V gene sequence: CDR1 MNHEY, CDR2 SVGAGI. CDR3 length: 12 amino acids. The CDR3 DNA reads as TGTGCCAGCAGGACATCGAACACTGAAGCTTTCTTT. Protein: CASRTSNTEAFF.

CDR3 loop: CASSEPGAPDTQYF. CDR3 coding DNA: TGTGCCAGCAGTGAACCAGGGGCCCCAGATACGCAGTATTTT. The V gene is TRBV2, the J gene TRBJ2-3; possibly TRBD1 for D (6 bases). V lost 2 bases to trimming and J lost 4 bases, with 10 bases between them. Germline V lookup: CDR1 SNHLY, CDR2 FYNNEI. The CDR3 covers 14 residues.

The chain uses TRBV2 and TRBJ1-5, with D possibly being TRBD1 (5 bases). The germline gives CDR1 SNHLY, CDR2 FYNNEI. Trimming removed 3 bases at V and 6 bases at J, with 15 bases between. The CDR3 covers 15 residues. The CDR3 bases are TGTGCCAGCAGTGAGGTCAGGGTCGGGGGTCAGCCCCAGCATTTT. It is translated as CASSEVRVGGQPQHF.

The chain employs TRBV27 and TRBJ2-1, with no clear D. V was pared by 0 bases and J by 8 bases, with 14 bases between. The CDR3 spans 15 residues. The V gene's germline CDR1 is MNHEY and CDR2 SMNVEV (reference sequence). In DNA form, the CDR3 reads TGTGCCAGCAGTTTATCGTTCCCCCTGGCTCATGAGCAGTTCTTC. Protein: CASSLSFPLAHEQFF.

This sequence joins TRBV6-5 and TRBJ1-6, with unresolved D. The CDR3 runs to 15 residues. From germline, CDR1 is MNHEY and CDR2 SVGAGI. The V and J ends lost 0 bases and 7 bases respectively, with 10 bases between them. As DNA, the CDR3 is TGTGCCAGCAGTTACTCGAGGGAGGGCAATTCACCCCTCCACTTT. Its protein product is CASSYSREGNSPLHF.

V is TRBV5-1 and J is TRBJ1-1; possibly TRBD1 for D (5 bases). Per germline, CDR1 SGHRS and CDR2 YFSETQ. CDR3 length: 15 residues. Trimming removed 0 bases at V and 4 bases at J, with 13 bases between. DNA for the CDR3: TGCGCCAGCAGCTTGGGGGGCGGGGGAGGCACTGAAGCTTTCTTT. This sequence encodes CASSLGGGGGTEAFF.